The 22 T cell receptor beta chains below were found in one sample sequenced in a study of graft-versus-host responses after intestinal transplantation. CFSE-labeled responder cells (approximately 200,000) were plated with approximately 200,000 irradiated, violet-dye-labeled stimulator cells. TCRdb's copy holds only in-frame clones and misses some; the assay was immunoSEQ multiplex PCR. The sample includes over 4,500 clones, about 32% seen only once; the top ten take 25% to 35%. Sequencing used alloreactive CD8+ T cells from a mixed lymphocyte reaction culture, obtained before intestinal transplant. This sample's subset: CFSE-low proliferating T cells sorted from roughly six-day pre-transplant mixed lymphocyte reaction (GvH or HvG direction). The receptors were gathered from a human patient who received an intestinal transplant.

The CDR3 is CASSLLAGGLSSTDTQYF. Written as DNA, the CDR3 is TGTGCCAGCAGTTTACTGGCGGGGGGTCTCTCTAGCACAGATACGCAGTATTTT. The V call is TRBV27, the J call TRBJ2-3; TRBD2 matches at 8 bases. Trimming removed 2 bases from V and 0 bases from J; junction bases left unmatched: 10. CDR1 and CDR2 from the germline V gene are MNHEY and SMNVEV (reference sequence). The CDR3 spans 18 residues.

The chain has TRBV7-3 and TRBJ2-3; D perhaps matches TRBD2 (6 bases). This CDR3 has 14 amino acids. CDR1 and CDR2 from the germline V gene are SGHTA and FQGTGA. V lost 0 bases to trimming and J lost 5 bases, with 9 bases between them. The DNA of the CDR3 is TGTGCCAGCAGCTTAACGGGGGGAGGAGATACGCAGTATTTT. Its protein is CASSLTGGGDTQYF.

The J gene is TRBJ2-7, the V gene TRBV4-1; D possibly corresponds to TRBD1 (6 bases). Germline V gene data show CDR1 as MGHRA and CDR2 as YSYEKL. The V end lost 0 bases, the J end lost 5 bases, and 14 bases lay between the germline ends. This CDR3 has 15 amino acids. The CDR3 reads CASSQEGQIFDEQYF. The CDR3 DNA reads as TGCGCCAGCAGCCAAGAAGGACAGATTTTCGACGAGCAGTACTTC.

The chain uses TRBV2 and TRBJ1-1; D unclear. V lost 6 bases, J lost 1 base, and 12 bases lay in between. The length of the CDR3 is 14 residues. The germline CDR1 and CDR2 sequences are SNHLY and FYNNEI. CDR3 amino acids: CASSQEFGNTEAFF. As DNA, the CDR3 is TGTGCCAGCAGCCAAGAGTTCGGGAACACTGAAGCTTTCTTT.

In this sample, this clone is medium-sized. The rearrangement links TRBV27 to TRBJ1-1; no reliable D call. CDR1 and CDR2 (germline): MNHEY, SMNVEV (reference sequence). The CDR3 consists of 13 residues. V shed 1 base and J shed 6 bases, with 9 bases lying between them. Here the CDR3 reads CASSLLGRSEAFF. CDR3 in DNA: TGTGCCAGCAGTTTATTGGGCAGGTCTGAAGCTTTCTTT.

The V call is TRBV19, the J call TRBJ2-1; weak D call: TRBD2 (6 bases). Per the germline V gene, CDR1 is LNHDA and CDR2 is SQIVND (reference sequence). CDR3 length: 15 amino acids. The V and J ends lost 3 bases and 9 bases respectively, with 18 bases between them. CDR3 in amino acids: CASSIGTGSVGEQFF. CDR3 DNA sequence: TGTGCCAGTAGTATTGGGACTGGGTCGGTAGGTGAGCAGTTCTTC.

The chain links TRBV5-1 to TRBJ1-1; the D gene is possibly TRBD1 (5 bases). Germline V CDR1 and CDR2: SGHRS, YFSETQ. This CDR3 has 15 amino acids. The V end was cut by 4 bases, the J end by 1 base, with 14 bases between. The CDR3 region is CASSGPYGQNTEAFF. The CDR3 region has the DNA TGCGCCAGCAGCGGTCCTTACGGACAGAACACTGAAGCTTTCTTT.

The rearrangement uses TRBV4-3 and TRBJ2-7; TRBD2 might be the D (7 bases). This CDR3 is 15 amino acids long. The ends were cut back, 1 base at V and 3 bases at J, with 13 bases in the middle. Germline CDR1 reads LGHNA; CDR2 reads YSLEER. Here the CDR3 reads CASSQVGGGFYEQYF. The CDR3 coding sequence is TGCGCCAGCAGCCAAGTAGGCGGGGGCTTCTACGAGCAGTACTTC.

J is TRBJ2-7 and V is TRBV27, with D tentatively TRBD1 (6 bases). Per germline, CDR1 MNHEY and CDR2 SMNVEV (reference sequence). Trimming took 3 bases from V and 2 from J, leaving 8 bases between them. The CDR3 is 13 amino acids. The CDR3 DNA sequence: TGTGCCAGCAGTTTCGGGGACACCTACGAGCAGTACTTC. It specifies CASSFGDTYEQYF.

This clone is medium-sized by share. V and J are TRBV4-2 and TRBJ2-3, with TRBD2 identical over 9 bases. Germline CDR1 and CDR2: LGHNA and YNFKEQ. This CDR3 region has 16 residues. V lost 7 bases and J lost 0; bases outside the gene matches: 8. In nucleotides, the CDR3 is TGTGCCAGCACCCTAGCGGGAACCCGGAGCACAGATACGCAGTATTTT. It translates to CASTLAGTRSTDTQYF.

A word on this clone: Other DNA variants within this sample encode the same CDR3. The chain's CDR3 is CASSLRPGEGDGYTF. CDR3 sequence (DNA): TGTGCCAGCAGCTTAAGGCCAGGGGAGGGGGATGGCTACACCTTC. The chain is built from TRBV13 and TRBJ1-2; weak D call: TRBD1 (6 bases). The CDR3 consists of 15 residues. CDR1 PRHDT and CDR2 FYEKMQ come from the germline V gene (reference sequence). V was clipped by 2 bases and J by 6 bases, with 16 bases between them.

This clone was counted a single time. The genes are TRBV19 and TRBJ2-3, with 8 positions matching TRBD2. Germline V gene data show CDR1 as LNHDA and CDR2 as SQIVND (reference sequence). The CDR3 is 18 residues long. V shed 3 bases, J shed 3 bases, and the junction held 14 bases outside the gene matches. The CDR3 loop is CASSILTAGLALTDTQYF. As DNA, the CDR3 is TGTGCCAGTAGTATCCTAACAGCCGGACTAGCACTTACAGATACGCAGTATTTT.

The CDR3 DNA reads TGTGCCAGCAAAGGAGCCCCCTACGAGCAGTACTTC. Translation: CASKGAPYEQYF. The chain uses TRBV6-5 and TRBJ2-7; D ambiguous. V lost 7 bases to trimming and J lost 2 bases, with 9 bases between them. The CDR3 runs to 12 residues. CDR1 and CDR2 (germline): MNHEY, SVGAGI.

This clone turned up a few times. This chain joins TRBV29-1 and TRBJ2-7; TRBD2 agrees at 8 bases. CDR3 size: 15 residues. Germline loops: CDR1 SQVTM, CDR2 ANQGSEA. Unmatched junction bases numbered 7, after V lost 0 bases and J lost 3 bases. CDR3 sequence reads: CSVEDREGPFYEQYF. In DNA, the CDR3 is TGCAGCGTTGAAGACCGGGAGGGCCCGTTCTACGAGCAGTACTTC.

This chain connects TRBV6-1 to TRBJ2-7, with 9 bases matching TRBD2. This CDR3 is 17 amino acids long. The junction had 16 bases not matched to a gene; V was cut back by 4 bases and J by 6 bases. Germline CDR1 MNHNS, CDR2 SASEGT. The CDR3 region has the DNA TGTGCCAGCAGTGCCGGAAATCTAGCGGGGCCTGAGGGCGAGCAGTACTTC. This sequence encodes CASSAGNLAGPEGEQYF.

This clone has just a few counts. The CDR3 sequence: CASRTGWTEAFF. The DNA of the CDR3 is TGTGCCAGCAGGACAGGGTGGACTGAAGCTTTCTTT. The chain uses TRBV6-5 and TRBJ1-1, with 7 bases lining up with TRBD1. CDR1 and CDR2 from the germline V gene are MNHEY and SVGAGI. The length of the CDR3 is 12 residues. The J segment lost 5 bases and the V segment lost 6 bases, leaving 3 bases of the junction unmatched.

The V call is TRBV27, the J call TRBJ2-1, with TRBD1 matching over 9 bases. Unmatched junction bases numbered 23, after V lost 4 bases and J lost 4 bases. This CDR3 has 21 residues. Germline V gene sequence: CDR1 MNHEY, CDR2 SMNVEV (reference sequence). This chain's CDR3 is CASSYWVGTGGDLDAYNEQFF. The CDR3 DNA reads TGTGCCAGCAGTTATTGGGTGGGCACAGGGGGCGACCTCGACGCTTACAATGAGCAGTTCTTC.

This clone was seen a handful of times. V usage is TRBV5-5 and J usage is TRBJ2-7, with D uncertain. Germline V gene lookup returns CDR1 SGHKS and CDR2 YYEKEE (reference sequence). The CDR3 contains 11 residues. Trimming cost V 4 bases and J 3 bases, with 5 bases left between them. CDR3 loop: CASSPGYEQYF. DNA for the CDR3: TGTGCCAGCAGCCCAGGCTACGAGCAGTACTTC.

This clone occurred a few times. The chain links TRBV7-3 to TRBJ2-1, with TRBD2 matching over 16 bases. Trimming took 5 bases from V and 7 from J; bases not matched to a gene: 5. The CDR3 totals 16 residues. Germline V gene lookup returns CDR1 SGHTA and CDR2 FQGTGA. The CDR3 here is CASSLGLAGGQNEQFF. The CDR3 DNA reads as TGTGCCAGCAGCCTGGGACTAGCGGGAGGGCAAAATGAGCAGTTCTTC.

This clone is medium-sized in the sample. The genes are TRBV6-6 and TRBJ2-7; 11 bases line up with TRBD2. The germline V gene encodes CDR1 MNHNY and CDR2 SVGAGI (reference sequence). This CDR3 is 15 amino acids long. Trimming at V came to 4 bases and at J to 5 bases, leaving 7 bases not matched to a gene. The CDR3: CASSFTSGSFDEQYF. In DNA form, the CDR3 reads TGTGCCAGCAGTTTTACTAGCGGGAGTTTCGACGAGCAGTACTTC.

This clone is judged medium-sized. One end of the junction fails to match germline, which may point to a read error. Other DNA sequences in this sample translate to the same CDR3. The rearrangement joins TRBV5-1 to TRBJ2-7, with TRBD2 matching over 10 bases. The CDR3 is 15 residues long. Germline-derived CDR1 and CDR2 are SGHRS and YFSETQ. The CDR3 bases are TGTGCCAGCAGTGAACCTGGACTAGCGGTCTACGAGCAGTACTTC. It specifies CASSEPGLAVYEQYF.

The gene calls are TRBV19 and TRBJ1-1, with D tentatively TRBD1 (6 bases). The germline V gene has CDR1 LNHDA and CDR2 SQIVND (reference sequence). The length of the CDR3 is 11 residues. The V end lost 7 bases, the J end lost 8 bases, and 11 bases lay between the germline ends. DNA for the CDR3: TGTGCCAGTAAAGCAACAGGGGAAGCTTTCTTT. Translated, it gives CASKATGEAFF.